The clone carrying this T cell receptor (beta chain) was found once. This specimen belongs to a study of blood T cell repertoires in COVID-19. About the study: The origin of the acute and convalescent COVID-19 samples was the United States, Italy and Spain.

The V and J ends lost 0 bases and 2 bases respectively, with 6 bases between them. CDR3 length equals 14 residues. Germline CDR1 and CDR2: MNHEY and SVGAGI. Participants were aged roughly 18 to 90 years, lived in over 20 US areas, and enrolled virtually. Only in-frame clones appear in the TCRdb table, and some are missing; sequencing was by immunoSEQ multiplex PCR. The sample holds about 480,000 clones, around nine tenths seen once. Material for sequencing was PBMCs or T cells enriched from blood (not recorded which). The origin of this receptor is a woman in her thirties or forties who had recovered from COVID-19. V gene TRBV6-5 combines with J gene TRBJ2-3, with D unresolved. CDR3 DNA sequence: TGTGCCAGCAGTTACTCATCCTACACAGATACGCAGTATTTT. It is translated as CASSYSSYTDTQYF.